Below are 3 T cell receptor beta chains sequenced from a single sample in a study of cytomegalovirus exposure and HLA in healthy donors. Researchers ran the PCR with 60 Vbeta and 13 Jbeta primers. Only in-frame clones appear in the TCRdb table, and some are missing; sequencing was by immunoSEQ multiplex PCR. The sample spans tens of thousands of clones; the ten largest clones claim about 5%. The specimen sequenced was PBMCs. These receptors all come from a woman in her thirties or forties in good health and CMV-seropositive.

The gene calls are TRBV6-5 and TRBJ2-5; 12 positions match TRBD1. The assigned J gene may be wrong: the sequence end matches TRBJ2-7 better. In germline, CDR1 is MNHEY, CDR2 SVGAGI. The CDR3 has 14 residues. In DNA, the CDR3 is TGTGCCAGCAGCCCCGGGACAGGGGGCGCCGAGCAGTACTTC. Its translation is CASSPGTGGAEQYF.

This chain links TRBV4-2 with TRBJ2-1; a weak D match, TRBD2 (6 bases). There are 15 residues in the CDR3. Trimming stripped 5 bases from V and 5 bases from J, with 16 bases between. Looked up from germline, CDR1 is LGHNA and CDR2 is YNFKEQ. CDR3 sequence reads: CASSYSGTRNNEQFF. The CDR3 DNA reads TGTGCCAGCAGCTATTCCGGGACTCGAAACAATGAGCAGTTCTTC.

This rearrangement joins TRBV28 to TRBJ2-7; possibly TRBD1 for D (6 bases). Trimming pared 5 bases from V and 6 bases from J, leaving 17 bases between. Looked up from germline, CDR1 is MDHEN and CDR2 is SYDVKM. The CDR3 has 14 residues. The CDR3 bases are TGTGCCAGCAGTCCCCTTTCCGGGACACTCGAGCAGTACTTC. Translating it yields CASSPLSGTLEQYF.